Given below is one T cell receptor (beta chain) in context. This clonotype came up a few times. Its antigen remains unidentified. No much larger clone is present one base from it, and per-base qualities are unavailable. From cysteine to phenylalanine, the CDR3 is 17 amino acids long. The kept DNA is CDR3 alone, 51 bases in frame from the first base. Trimming at the junction amounts to 1 base on V and 1 base on J, and the germline ends lie 17 bases apart. The germline V gene supplies CDR1 SGHTA and CDR2 FQGNSA. The record originates from a study of blood T cells in healthy people across ages (dated by TCRdb to about 2015). Looking at the study overall: In model experiments, template switching captured about one uniquely barcoded TCR beta cDNA molecule for every two T cells. The study measured age-related changes in TCR beta repertoire diversity using deep sequencing normalized with unique cDNA molecular identifiers. The donors were divided into four age groups: young (average approximately 17 years), middle-aged (almost 40), aged (about 60) and long-lived (82). Two additional independent replicas of 1 million unique cDNA reads from the same blood draw were analyzed for two donors (one aged 18 to 29 and one aged 80 or older). General findings and caveats noted by the study authors: Because the CMV infection status of the donors was unknown, age-related changes in expanded clonotypes may potentially have been confounded. As age increased, observed TCR beta diversity per million T cells dropped in a roughly linear way, and a significant reduction was already evident by age roughly 36. Estimates of total diversity from one million sequenced T cells were regarded as lower bounds and underestimates. Bulk unsorted PBMC profiling prevented conclusive comparison of naive and antigen-experienced compartments. The percentage of naive T cells measured by flow cytometry correlated strongly with observed TCR beta diversity. Compared with the aged group, the long-lived group had more naive CD4+ T cells, fewer expanded clones and increased TCR diversity, a pattern suggesting age selection.

The library was obtained by 5' RACE. This sample was sequenced with an Illumina HiSeq 2500. A second PCR of about 7 to 12 cycles was performed with a sample-barcoded 5' primer and a J-beta primer mix. A unique molecular identifier was introduced onto each TCR beta cDNA molecule by a template-switch 5' adaptor carrying 12 random nucleotides. At least 3 million CDR3-containing paired-end reads were obtained from each sample. All of the RNA was converted into first-strand cDNA using the Mint cDNA synthesis kit, with a TRBC-specific oligonucleotide serving as the primer. All cDNA was treated with uracil-DNA glycosylase and then went through a first 18-cycle PCR with the universal primers M1SS and BC2_uni_R. The source study handled its data this way. Normalization of each sample was performed by random selection of 1 million high-quality reads, each carrying a distinct molecular identifier. Instead of being binned into consensus sequences, reads that shared molecular identifiers were thrown out. MiTCR, set to a Q25 quality threshold and the strictest error-elimination algorithm, was used for CDR3 identification, clonotype clustering and error correction. Lower-bound total TCR beta diversity was estimated with a nonparametric unseen species model using Euler transformation. The public reads were reanalyzed by TCRdb: fastp trimming at Q25, MiXCR alignment, in-frame beta chains only. Every distinct CDR3 protein forms one entry, paired with its most common genes and DNA. TCRdb, rather than the study authors, made the V and J calls. The sample yields approximately 780,000 distinct CDR3 sequences; roughly 24% were counted once. Clones ranked in the top ten supply roughly 3.1% of the sample.

Systemically healthy Caucasian individuals from Russia, 39 in total and aged roughly 6 to 95 years, were included as donors. Each donor gave about 9.7 milliliters of peripheral blood, drawn into EDTA-treated Vacutainer tubes. Ficoll-Paque density-gradient centrifugation was used to isolate PBMCs, with at least 6.5 million obtained per sample. Total RNA was extracted from PBMCs with Trizol reagent, with at least 6 micrograms obtained per sample. For every donor, flow cytometry on a PBMC aliquot measured the percentage of naive CD45RAhigh/CD27high T cells. The same data also contributed to another study, on T cells of mothers and their children. From the second report: The donors were nine systemically healthy Caucasian individuals, made up of three mothers and their six children. cDNA synthesis used all of the extracted RNA, with 1.5 ug of RNA in each 15 ul reaction. Sample barcodes and 2-4 random nucleotides were added via the M1S primer in the second PCR. Over 8.5 million TCR beta CDR3 reads came from each mother, compared with about 3.2 million reads from each child. Thymic selection shapes the output of TCR recombination in a similar way in related and unrelated pairs, and inherited differences have a minor effect. Normalized repertoire overlap was always found to be slightly, but never significantly, higher in related mother-child pairs than in unrelated mother-child pairs. Persistent microchimeric T cell clones were not detected, at a sensitivity of around 99 clones per million clonotypes. The study used deep NGS to compare TCR beta repertoires of mothers and children, seeking features distinguishing related mother-child pairs from unrelated individuals. On average, the children were 11 +/- 4 years old, while the mothers were about 38 +/- 4 years old. Libraries were sequenced on Illumina HiSeq 2000 with 100+100 nt paired-end reads after adapter ligation with NEBNext reagents. To avoid cross-contamination, the mother libraries and the child libraries were prepared a month apart and sequenced in separate runs. Each donor had between roughly 450,000 and 2,300,000 distinct TCR beta clonotypes identified. Naive TCR beta clonotypes were estimated from low-frequency clonotypes matched to each donor's FACS-determined naive share, without sorting.

The rearrangement combines TRBV7-2 with TRBJ2-7; the D gene remains uncertain. The origin of this receptor is a boy aged 10-17 years in good health. Source material: blood. The CDR3 is CASSLEFGPLESYEQYF. At the DNA level, the sequence is TGTGCCAGCAGCTTAGAGTTTGGCCCCCTAGAATCCTACGAGCAGTACTTC.